This paragraph reports one T cell receptor (beta chain). Its specific antigen is unknown. No much larger clone is present one base from it, and per-base qualities are unavailable. The cohort comprised some 700 healthy bone marrow donors. All cohort members were sampled while nominally healthy, although unrecorded immune exposures were likely present. The donor tested CMV seropositive and was one of the 289 seropositive cohort members. A peripheral blood sample was collected from each donor, and TCR beta sequencing was performed on peripheral blood mononuclear cells. The Qiagen DNeasy Blood Extraction Kit was used to extract genomic DNA from the blood cell samples. This sample stems from a study of cytomegalovirus exposure and HLA in healthy donors (dated by TCRdb to about 2017). Some background on the complete study: In an earlier analysis of several hundred of the donors, about 270 Gb of sequence data and some 100 million unique TCR beta sequences from 180 million or so T cells were reported. Among some 400 genotyped donors of the cohort, an average of around 250,000 unique TCR beta nucleotide sequences was sequenced per donor, of which about 18% were non-productive. An earlier analysis of 587 of the donors applied high-throughput TCR beta sequencing to assess whether each TCR beta V gene segment acted as functional or pseudogenic. To predict cytomegalovirus infection status, the study combined high-throughput TCR immunosequencing, statistical association of individual TCRs with disease status, and machine learning. Along with the approximately 620-subject first cohort, a separate validation cohort of over 90 different subjects was used. An early release covering about 600 HLA-typed donors comprised about 300 gigabases of sequencing data and around 80 million unique TCR sequences. Roughly five DR-DQ haplotypes were treated as single units for association and clustering because of strong linkage in the cohort. Both class I and class II loci were covered by HLA typing, at four-digit resolution. Typing coverage differed by locus: A, B, C, DRB1 and DQB1 were typed in roughly 629-630 donors, DQA1 in 500 to 550, DPA1 in approximately 610, and DPB1 in just under 480. The study aimed to test whether signatures of past pathogen exposure could be identified by cataloging public T cell receptors. Every discovery cohort repertoire had been produced on one sequencing platform. To study patterns of TCR occurrence, a later analysis re-analyzed previously published TCR beta repertoires from more than 550 donors and added high-resolution HLA genotyping. Rather than using new phenotypic data, the later analysis identified candidate immune exposures from TCR beta sequences and from how often those sequences occurred across donors. Using immunosequencing, the study profiled T cell repertoires from about 610 subjects and related those repertoires to cytomegalovirus serostatus. Of the roughly 420 genotyped donors, roughly 80% were placed in the genetic ancestry cluster associated with self-reported Caucasian donors. Donor age, sex, ethnicity and CMV serostatus were compiled together with the repertoire data. A later genetic analysis took genome-wide SNP genotypes for about three fifths of the 666 donors and used that subset as a discovery cohort.

Library creation used the immunoSEQ multiplex PCR assay. A mixture of 60 forward primers for TCR Vbeta segments and 13 reverse primers for TCR Jbeta segments was used in the multiplex PCR. The CDR3 region of rearranged TCR beta genes was amplified from genomic DNA by a multiplex PCR assay. On the Illumina HiSeq System, the amplified TCR beta libraries were sequenced as 87-base-pair reads. The source study handled its data this way. Across the 600 to 700 repertoires, a later analysis counted approximately 75 million unique TCR beta chains, roughly 11 million of which were shared by at least two donors. Raw reads were error-corrected and collapsed into unique sequences by a nearest-neighbor algorithm in which closely related sequences were merged to remove PCR and sequencing errors. Alignment of CDR3 sequences to IMGT reference sequences was used to assign V, D and J gene segments. Each retained sequence needed at least a six-nucleotide match to both a V gene segment and a J gene segment. A rearrangement counted as productive if the CDR3 had no stop codons and remained in frame with V and J, and every other rearrangement counted as non-productive. CDR3 was defined according to IMGT convention as the region running from the second conserved V-encoded cysteine to the conserved J-encoded phenylalanine. The earlier analysis of 587 of the donors excluded any sequence lacking an unambiguous match to a single V gene segment. In an earlier analysis of approximately 550 of the donors, V segments were called functional above 56.7% productive rearrangements and were called segregating when the between-donor standard deviation exceeded 5%. A statistical classification framework was built for diagnosing cytomegalovirus status from the catalog of TCR beta chain sequences. In a later analysis, V and J genes were assigned by comparing TCR nucleotide sequences against IMGT/GENE-DB human TR gene sequences. In a later analysis, CDR3 sequences and most-parsimonious VDJ recombination scenarios were assigned using the TCRdist pipeline. In a later analysis, each TCR beta chain was defined by its CDR3 amino acid sequence together with its V-gene family, and reads without a unique V-gene family were excluded. To address suspected cross-contamination and a sequencing artifact, a later analysis removed some 620 highly shared, low-generation-probability nucleotide sequences. In a later analysis, a clonal expansion index for each public chain was calculated from normalized within-repertoire ranks of inferred template counts. In a later analysis, generation probabilities were computed with a VDJ recombination model fitted to out-of-frame rearrangements, and the resulting probabilities were checked against IGoR. In a later analysis, hypergeometric tests were used to score TCR-TCR, TCR-HLA and TCR-CMV co-occurrence, with a repertoire-size bias correction applied to TCR pairs. False discovery rates were estimated in a later analysis by permuting HLA or CMV assignments 20 times. In a later analysis, co-occurring TCRs were grouped using DBSCAN, and TCRdist sequence similarity was added for clustering within HLA-allele-positive subsets. Repertoires with fewer than 30,000 or more than 120,000 public chains were left out of co-occurrence clustering, as were a handful of repertoires with anomalous nucleotide sharing. TCRdb re-hosts the immuneACCESS table, in-frame sequences only. Its copies lack some clones; in the studies checked, an unresolved V gene accounts for under half of them, and the cause for the rest is not known. The V and J calls and the clone size are those of that table, but D and trimming were determined from the DNA. Counted in this sample were about 210,000 clones; around four fifths of them appeared once. The ten top clones hold under 2% of the sample.

The investigation overall reported the following: The presence/absence analyses assumed that sequencing depth was roughly uniform across donors, and that assumption may not be true. In vitro tests confirmed that a few of the cytomegalovirus-associated TCR beta chains recognize cytomegalovirus antigens. In this cohort, only TCR beta chains were sequenced, and detectable features were limited by the absence of alpha or paired-chain data. Most CMV-associated TCR beta chains appeared to be HLA-restricted in a later analysis, and the HLA associations seemed to be driven largely by CMV exposure. In a later analysis, HLA-associated TCR beta chains were found to be more clonally expanded and to have lower generation probabilities than equally common non-associated chains. A cluster of highly shared sequence variants was judged likely to be a technical artifact of the sequencing pipeline. The study gave a list of about 170 TCR beta chains associated with cytomegalovirus. Linkage disequilibrium might explain the correlated functional status among segregating V segments, but an unknown experimental factor could not be excluded. According to the authors, the approach could potentially be generalized to other disease states and immunological phenotypes. Most TCR sequences were seen in very few donors, while some public TCRs were found in many individuals. V-gene and J-gene trimming of TCR beta chains was associated with a missense DCLRE1C variant in a later genetic analysis, and the association was replicated in an independent cohort. In a later analysis, several top co-occurrence clusters were reported to appear linked to parvovirus B19, influenza, CMV and Epstein-Barr virus. Because counts were too low, approximately 18 rarely observed V segments, including chromosome 9 orphons, were excluded from the earlier analysis of 587 of the donors. A further reported finding was that TCR beta sequences accurately predicted the HLA-A and HLA-B alleles for most subjects in the first cohort. A later genetic analysis reported fewer N-insertions in productive TCRs among donors in an Asian-associated ancestry cluster than the 666-donor mean. The classifier was reported to diagnose cytomegalovirus status with high specificity and sensitivity in both the original cohort and the validation cohort. When HLA alleles, especially DR and DQ, strongly co-occurred, TCR associations were difficult to assign to individual alleles. The 87-base-pair reads could not distinguish some IMGT-functional V segments, including TRBV6-2 and TRBV6-3, so those segments were excluded. Because some donors lacked HLA typing at each locus, the association tests relied only on the typed subset. For the cohort, immune exposure information was limited to CMV serostatus. A later analysis found that TCR association rates varied across HLA loci, with DRB1 alleles showing the most associated TCRs and HLA-C alleles the fewest. In a later analysis, about 17,000 TCR beta sequences were associated with specific HLA alleles at a false discovery rate of 0.05. In an earlier analysis of a few hundred of the donors, most TCR beta V segments were observed in productive rearrangements about 87% or about 30% of the time, broadly matching IMGT annotations.

CDR1 and CDR2 are drawn from the germline V gene: MDHEN, SYDVKM. Deletion took 6 bases off V and 8 bases off J, with a span of 13 bases between the germline ends. Spanning cysteine to phenylalanine, the CDR3 consists of 12 amino acids. Just the 36-base CDR3 DNA is kept, in frame starting at base 1. The sequencing input was PBMCs. This chain joins TRBV28 to TRBJ1-2; the D gene is possibly TRBD1, with 6 bases matching. The receptor was derived from a man aged 35 to 55 in good health and CMV-seropositive. The DNA sequence reads TGTGCCAGCAGGGACAGCGAACGGGGCTACACCTTC. This translates into CASRDSERGYTF.